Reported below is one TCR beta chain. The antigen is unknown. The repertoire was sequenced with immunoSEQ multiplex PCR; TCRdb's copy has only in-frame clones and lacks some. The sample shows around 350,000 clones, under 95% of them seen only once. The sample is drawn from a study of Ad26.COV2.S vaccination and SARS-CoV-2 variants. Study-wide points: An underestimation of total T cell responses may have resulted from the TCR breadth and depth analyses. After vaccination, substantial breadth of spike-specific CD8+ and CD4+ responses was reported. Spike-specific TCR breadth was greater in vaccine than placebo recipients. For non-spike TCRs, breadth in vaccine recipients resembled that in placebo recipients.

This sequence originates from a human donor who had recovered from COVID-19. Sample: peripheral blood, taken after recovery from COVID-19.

Here the CDR3 DNA reads TGTGCCAGTAAGCCCCCACAGGAGGACTATGGCTACACCTTC. It specifies CASKPPQEDYGYTF. This chain joins TRBV19 and TRBJ1-2, with D possibly TRBD1 on 5 matching bases. The V and J ends lost 7 bases and 3 bases respectively, with 15 bases between them. The CDR3 loop spans 14 amino acids. Germline V CDR1 and CDR2: LNHDA, SQIVND (reference sequence).